These 29 T cell receptor beta chains were sequenced from one sample in a study of blood T cell repertoires in COVID-19. Assay used: immunoSEQ multiplex PCR; TCRdb lists only in-frame clones, some missing. The sample holds 250,000 to 300,000 clones, 85% to 90% seen once. Source material: PBMCs or T cells enriched from blood (not recorded which). The receptor source for this set is a woman aged 55-70 years in a cohort exposed to, infected with or recovered from COVID-19 (not recorded which).

Note on this clone: An end of the junction does not agree with germline; a read error may underlie this. The V gene is TRBV30, the J gene TRBJ2-2; 7 nucleotides match TRBD2. The CDR3 consists of 14 residues. CDR1 is GTSNPN, CDR2 SVGIG, per germline (reference sequence). DNA for the CDR3: TGCCTCGGGGCTAGCGGAACGAACACCGGGGAGCTGTTTTTT. Its translation: CLGASGTNTGELFF.

This chain joins TRBV5-4 and TRBJ1-2; D gene unclear. Trimming left V 3 bases short and J 8 bases short, with 17 bases between. This CDR3 has 14 amino acids. The germline V gene has CDR1 SGHNT and CDR2 YYREEE (reference sequence). CDR3 sequence: CASSYRVEGGGYTF. In DNA form, the CDR3 reads TGTGCCAGCAGCTACCGAGTGGAGGGCGGCGGCTACACCTTC.

The gene calls are TRBV4-1 and TRBJ2-1, with a weak D call TRBD2 (6 bases). This CDR3 is 16 amino acids long. Germline V lookup: CDR1 MGHRA, CDR2 YSYEKL. V lost 4 bases, J lost 10 bases, and 23 bases lay in between. CDR3 protein: CASSRQAGGGEVEQFF. CDR3 nucleotide sequence: TGCGCCAGCAGCCGGCAAGCGGGTGGGGGAGAGGTGGAGCAGTTCTTC.

The rearrangement joins TRBV5-6 to TRBJ1-4; unclear D gene. The CDR3 is 14 residues long. V lost 1 base and J 11 bases, leaving 15 bases between the germline ends. Germline V CDR1 and CDR2: SGHDT, YYEEEE. CDR3 loop: CASSLLPLPQKLFF. DNA of the CDR3: TGTGCCAGCAGCTTGTTACCGCTCCCTCAGAAACTGTTTTTT.

The chain is built from TRBV5-5 and TRBJ2-1; D is possibly TRBD2 (6 bases). The V and J ends lost 4 bases and 9 bases respectively, with 23 bases between them. This CDR3 has 16 amino acids. Germline V gene data show CDR1 as SGHKS and CDR2 as YYEKEE (reference sequence). The CDR3 bases are TGTGCCAGCAGCGTACAGACTAGTCTCGGACTGGGTGAGCAGTTCTTC. Encoded protein: CASSVQTSLGLGEQFF.

The genes are TRBV6-5 and TRBJ2-4, with a possible D match to TRBD2 (6 bases). The CDR3 spans 15 residues. Germline V lookup: CDR1 MNHEY, CDR2 SVGAGI. V was cut by 6 bases and J by 5 bases, with 17 bases left in between. CDR3 sequence: CASRPGLGPQNIQYF. The CDR3 DNA reads TGTGCCAGCAGACCGGGACTGGGCCCCCAAAACATTCAGTACTTC.

J is TRBJ1-1 and V is TRBV28; TRBD1 matches 7 bases. From germline, CDR1 is MDHEN and CDR2 SYDVKM. The CDR3 sequence is 16 residues long. Trimming at V came to 7 bases and at J to 1 base, leaving 12 bases not matched to a gene. CDR3 protein: CASKGAWTVQNTEAFF. For the CDR3, the DNA is TGTGCCAGCAAGGGGGCTTGGACGGTACAGAACACTGAAGCTTTCTTT.

On this clone itself: One junction end does not reproduce the germline sequence, and a read error may be involved. The chain links TRBV18 to TRBJ1-3; the D is unclear. In germline, CDR1 is KGHSH, CDR2 LQKENI. The CDR3 contains 16 residues. CDR3 loop: CASLPAKAYSGNTIYF. CDR3 nucleotides: TGTGCCAGCTTACCAGCGAAAGCCTACTCTGGAAACACCATATATTTT.

The chain employs TRBV28 and TRBJ1-3, with D possibly being TRBD1 (5 bases). The CDR3 runs to 13 residues. Germline V gene lookup returns CDR1 MDHEN and CDR2 SYDVKM. Trimming left V 7 bases short and J 2 bases short, with 9 bases between. Written as DNA, the CDR3 is TGTGCCAGCAAAGGGACTGCTGGAAACACCATATATTTT. Its translation: CASKGTAGNTIYF.

The V and J genes are TRBV18 and TRBJ2-3; TRBD2 might be the D (6 bases). The CDR3 length is 15 residues. Deletions cut 3 bases from V and 3 bases from J, with 13 bases between. Germline V CDR1 and CDR2: KGHSH, LQKENI. Here the CDR3 DNA reads TGTGCCAGCTCACCTACAACAGGAGGGACAGATACGCAGTATTTT. Amino acids: CASSPTTGGTDTQYF.

The chain carries TRBV21-1 and TRBJ2-1; the table's D call, TRBD2, has no DNA check behind it. TRBV21-1 is a known pseudogene. The CDR3 is 13 residues long. CDR3 DNA sequence: TGTGCCGGCCGGGACTTAGCCTACAATGAGCAGTTCTTC. As protein: CAGRDLAYNEQFF.

The V gene is TRBV7-9, the J gene TRBJ2-7; a possible D gene is TRBD2 (6 bases). V shed 5 bases and J shed 2 bases, with 19 bases lying between them. CDR1 and CDR2 from the germline V gene are SEHNR and FQNEAQ (reference sequence). This CDR3 spans 16 amino acids. The CDR3 sequence is CASSRTGRLNTYEQYF. The CDR3 DNA is TGTGCCAGCAGCCGAACCGGGAGATTAAACACCTACGAGCAGTACTTC.

The chain is built from TRBV24-1 and TRBJ2-1, with 9 bases lining up with TRBD1. The trim removed 3 bases at V and 10 bases at J, leaving 9 bases unmatched. The germline gives CDR1 KGHDR, CDR2 SFDVKD. The CDR3 extends over 15 amino acids. The CDR3 DNA follows: TGTGCCACCAGTGATCCCCCGGGACAGGGTTCGGAGCAGTTCTTC. As protein: CATSDPPGQGSEQFF.

This chain links TRBV18 with TRBJ1-3; no clear D. The CDR3 spans 15 residues. V was pared by 0 bases and J by 0 bases, with 6 bases between. Germline V gene data show CDR1 as KGHSH and CDR2 as LQKENI. The CDR3 nucleotides read TGTGCCAGCTCACCACCGGCGGCCTCTGGAAACACCATATATTTT. The encoded protein is CASSPPAASGNTIYF. Filled out from reference TRBV18 and TRBJ1-3, the complete variable domain reads NAGVMQNPRHLVRRRGQEARLRCSPMKGHSHVYWYRQLPEEGLKFMVYLQKENIIDESGMPKERFSAEFPKEGPSILRIQQVVRGDSAAYFCASSPPAASGNTIYFGEGSWLTVV.

As for this clone: Its ends do not fully match the called genes, so a read error is possible. The chain is built from TRBV7-7 and TRBJ2-5; 7 nucleotides align to TRBD2. The CDR3 spans 14 residues. Germline CDR1 SSHAT, CDR2 FNYEAQ (reference sequence). In DNA form, the CDR3 reads TGTGCTAGCAGCTTCGGGGGGTACCAAGAGACCCAGTACTTC. Amino acid sequence: CASSFGGYQETQYF.

This clone was recorded a few times. The J gene is TRBJ1-2, the V gene TRBV28; D is perhaps TRBD1 (5 bases). Trimming shortened V by 5 bases and J by 12 bases, and 13 bases separated the two germline ends. The CDR3 contains 11 residues. CDR1 MDHEN and CDR2 SYDVKM come from the germline V gene. The CDR3 region has the DNA TGTGCCAGCAGTACCGCCGACAGAAACACCTTC. This gives the protein CASSTADRNTF.

Written as DNA, the CDR3 is TGTGCCAGCAGCTTAGGATCGTTAGTCTCTGGAAACACCATATATTTT. Translated, it gives CASSLGSLVSGNTIYF. This chain uses TRBV11-2 with TRBJ1-3, with unresolved D. Between the trimmed V and J ends, which lost 1 base and 0 bases, there was a span of 10 bases. The CDR3 runs 16 residues. CDR1 is SGHAT, CDR2 FQNNGV, per germline.

This clone came up a few times. The chain links TRBV29-1 to TRBJ2-7, with TRBD1 matching over 8 bases. The CDR3 covers 13 residues. CDR1 and CDR2 from the germline V gene are SQVTM and ANQGSEA. V lost 7 bases to trimming and J lost 5 bases; unmatched junction nucleotides: 10. The DNA of the CDR3 is TGCAGCGCACGTGGGTCAGGGGGCGACGAGCAGTACTTC. Encoded protein: CSARGSGGDEQYF.

This chain links TRBV2 with TRBJ2-7; D is perhaps TRBD2 (6 bases). V lost 8 bases and J 5 bases, leaving 16 bases between the germline ends. Germline CDR1 is SNHLY and CDR2 is FYNNEI. CDR3 length equals 13 residues. CDR3 nucleotide sequence: TGTGCCAGCGAGAGGGCTAGCGTCCACGAGCAGTACTTC. Its protein is CASERASVHEQYF.

This clone was seen more than once but under ten times. CDR3 residues: CASSLRLARTGELFF. The CDR3 DNA sequence: TGTGCCAGCAGCTTAAGACTAGCGAGAACCGGGGAGCTGTTTTTT. The genes are TRBV7-3 and TRBJ2-2; 8 bases map to TRBD2. Germline loops: CDR1 SGHTA, CDR2 FQGTGA. CDR3 length: 15 amino acids. Trimming removed 1 base from V and 5 bases from J; junction bases left unmatched: 3.

This chain uses TRBV10-3 with TRBJ2-7; no reliable D call. Germline V gene data show CDR1 as ENHRY and CDR2 as SYGVKD. Trimming shortened V by 0 bases and J by 4 bases, and 7 bases separated the two germline ends. The CDR3 has 13 residues. CDR3 in amino acids: CAISESTLYEQYF. The CDR3 bases are TGTGCCATCAGTGAGTCGACTCTTTACGAGCAGTACTTC.

The J gene is TRBJ1-1, the V gene TRBV28; 7 bases are shared with TRBD1. V shed 7 bases and J 0 bases; nucleotides not matched to a gene: 8. This CDR3 is built from 15 residues. Germline CDR1 MDHEN, CDR2 SYDVKM. CDR3 protein: CASTSGGDMNTEAFF. The CDR3, as DNA: TGTGCCAGCACCTCAGGGGGTGATATGAACACTGAAGCTTTCTTT.

The V gene is TRBV11-2, the J gene TRBJ2-1, with a weak D call TRBD2 (6 bases). This CDR3 region has 14 residues. V gave up 4 bases and J gave up 7 bases, with 14 bases separating them. The germline V gene encodes CDR1 SGHAT and CDR2 FQNNGV. The CDR3 region has the DNA TGTGCCAGCAGCTCACGACTAGATAGGAATGAGCAGTTCTTC. The encoded protein is CASSSRLDRNEQFF.

The chain employs TRBV7-3 and TRBJ2-5; 10 nucleotides align to TRBD2. The V gene end was trimmed by 6 bases and the J gene end by 1 base; junction bases not matched to a gene: 8. This CDR3 is 16 amino acids long. Germline CDR1 is SGHTA and CDR2 is FQGTGA. This chain's CDR3 is CASSPGTSASQETQYF. The DNA of the CDR3 is TGTGCCAGCAGTCCCGGGACTAGCGCGTCCCAAGAGACCCAGTACTTC.

The chain employs TRBV6-1 and TRBJ2-5; perhaps TRBD2 as D (6 bases). Trimming pared 2 bases from V and 14 bases from J, leaving 12 bases between. Germline V gives CDR1 MNHNS, CDR2 SASEGT. The CDR3 length is 11 residues. CDR3 loop: CASSEFGGDYF. The CDR3 DNA follows: TGTGCCAGCAGTGAATTCGGGGGAGATTACTTC.

V and J are TRBV28 and TRBJ1-1, with 7 bases fitting TRBD1. V gave up 5 bases and J gave up 1 base; unmatched junction bases: 1. The CDR3 has 13 residues. Germline V gene data show CDR1 as MDHEN and CDR2 as SYDVKM. CDR3 protein: CASSGTANTEAFF. The CDR3 coding sequence is TGTGCCAGCAGTGGGACAGCGAACACTGAAGCTTTCTTT.

This chain links TRBV10-3 with TRBJ1-1; 7 nucleotides agree with TRBD1. CDR3 length: 15 amino acids. Germline V gene sequence: CDR1 ENHRY, CDR2 SYGVKD. V was clipped by 6 bases and J by 4 bases; unmatched bases: 11. The DNA for the CDR3 is TGTGCCATCAGGTCGACAGGGAGAATAAGCACTGAAGCTTTCTTT. Residues: CAIRSTGRISTEAFF.

V and J are TRBV6-2 or TRBV6-3 and TRBJ2-1, with TRBD2 matching over 13 bases. Trimming took 6 bases from V and 12 from J; bases not matched to a gene: 14. This CDR3 has 16 residues. The germline gives CDR1 MNHEY, CDR2 SVGEGT. CDR3 nucleotide sequence: TGTGCCAGCAGCCCTACGACTAGCGGGAGGCGAGGGGGGCAGTTCTTC. It codes for CASSPTTSGRRGGQFF.

This sequence joins TRBV30 and TRBJ1-6; tentatively, D is TRBD1 (6 bases). Between the trimmed V and J ends, which lost 5 bases and 6 bases, there was a span of 20 bases. This CDR3 has 16 amino acids. Germline CDR1 GTSNPN, CDR2 SVGIG (reference sequence). CDR3: CAWGLGGLAANSPLHF. DNA of the CDR3: TGTGCCTGGGGCCTGGGGGGGCTCGCGGCTAATTCACCCCTCCACTTT.